This T cell receptor beta chain was captured in a study of blood T cell repertoires in COVID-19. The overall study: COVID-19 samples collected from the United States, Italy and Spain covered acute and convalescent phases.

Clinical histories supplied by participants themselves formed the basis of cohort assignment. What the recovered Cohort 3 donors had was two negative PCRs, clearance, or symptom resolution. With 3 bases clipped from V and 3 bases from J, the junction kept 9 bases outside the gene matches. This CDR3 spans 16 amino acids. From germline, CDR1 is KGHSH and CDR2 LQKENI. Assay used: immunoSEQ multiplex PCR; TCRdb lists only in-frame clones, some missing. Of approximately 160,000 clones listed, 87% are singletons. This TCR was recovered from a woman between 50 and 59 years old who had recovered from COVID-19. The source material was PBMCs or T cells enriched from blood (not recorded which). This chain uses TRBV18 with TRBJ1-2, with 8 positions matching TRBD1. DNA for the CDR3: TGTGCCAGCTCACCGGACAGGGCCGCCGGTGACTATGGCTACACCTTC. This gives the protein CASSPDRAAGDYGYTF. The entire variable domain, with the rest obtained from reference TRBV18 and TRBJ1-2, is as follows: NAGVMQNPRHLVRRRGQEARLRCSPMKGHSHVYWYRQLPEEGLKFMVYLQKENIIDESGMPKERFSAEFPKEGPSILRIQQVVRGDSAAYFCASSPDRAAGDYGYTFGSGTRLTVV.